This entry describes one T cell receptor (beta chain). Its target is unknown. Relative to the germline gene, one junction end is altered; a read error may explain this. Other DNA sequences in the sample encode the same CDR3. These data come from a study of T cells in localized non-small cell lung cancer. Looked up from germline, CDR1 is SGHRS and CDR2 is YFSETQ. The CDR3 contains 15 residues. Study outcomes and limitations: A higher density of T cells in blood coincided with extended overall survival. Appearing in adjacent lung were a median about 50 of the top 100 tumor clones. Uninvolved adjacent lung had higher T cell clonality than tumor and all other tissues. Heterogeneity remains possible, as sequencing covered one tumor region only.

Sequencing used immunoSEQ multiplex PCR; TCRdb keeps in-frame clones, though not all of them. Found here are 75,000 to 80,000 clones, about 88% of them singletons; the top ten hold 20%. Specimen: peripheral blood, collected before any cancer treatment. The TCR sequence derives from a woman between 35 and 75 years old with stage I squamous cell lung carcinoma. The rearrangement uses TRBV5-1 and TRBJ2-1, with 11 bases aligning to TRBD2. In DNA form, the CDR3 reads TGCGCCAGCAGCCAGGGACTAGCGGCGAACAATGAACAGTTCTTC. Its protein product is CASSQGLAANNEQFF.